These 9 T cell receptor beta chains originate from one sample sequenced in a study of regulatory T cells (dated by TCRdb to the late 2010s). Library preparation employed the immunoSEQ multiplex PCR assay. The multiplex PCR relied on 52 forward TRBV primers and 13 reverse TRBJ primers, and amplification bias was corrected through assay-based and computational methods. This is the immuneACCESS table as TCRdb keeps it, with only in-frame sequences that have V and J called. A part of the clones is gone; compared with another copy, unresolved V genes explain less than half, and the rest is unexplained. For this sample the table gives more than 15,000 clones, of which 65% to 90% were detected only once. Over 7% of the sample belongs to the ten largest clones. Their recognized antigens are unknown. Overall study results and their limits: Hydrophobic residues at CDR3 positions 6 and 7 were enriched in conventional CD4+ T cells from CD3G-deficient patients, which suggests more self-reactive specificities.

The sequenced material came from conventional CD4+ T cells sorted from blood. Receptor source: a person aged 25-39 years with CD3G deficiency.

This clone has only one observation. The V gene is TRBV30, the J gene TRBJ1-1; D gene ambiguous. CDR1 is GTSNPN, CDR2 SVGIG, per germline (reference sequence). Trimming cost V 2 bases and J 7 bases, with 8 bases left between them. The CDR3 totals 11 residues. CDR3 in amino acids: CAWSRTDEAFF. The CDR3 DNA sequence: TGTGCCTGGAGTAGGACCGATGAAGCTTTCTTT.

The chain couples TRBV6-1 to TRBJ2-2; tentative D call: TRBD1 (5 bases). Germline assignment: CDR1 MNHNS and CDR2 SASEGT. The CDR3 contains 12 residues. Trimming took off 6 bases at V and 4 bases at J, with 6 bases between the two ends. The DNA of the CDR3 is TGTGCCAGCAGGGACACCACCGGGGAGCTGTTTTTT. It translates to CASRDTTGELFF.

The rearrangement links TRBV28 to TRBJ1-1, with 8 bases identical to TRBD1. Germline V gives CDR1 MDHEN, CDR2 SYDVKM. This CDR3 contains 17 residues. The junction had 13 bases not matched to a gene; V was cut back by 3 bases and J by 4 bases. CDR3 nucleotides: TGTGCCAGCAGTTTGAACCGAGGTGCAGGGGGCGTCACTGAAGCTTTCTTT. Protein sequence: CASSLNRGAGGVTEAFF.

This clone appeared a single time. The J gene is TRBJ1-1, the V gene TRBV20-1, with a tentative D call TRBD1 (5 bases). The CDR3 contains 11 residues. V shed 5 bases and J shed 9 bases, with 13 bases lying between them. The germline V gene encodes CDR1 DFQATT and CDR2 SNEGSKA (reference sequence). CDR3 in amino acids: CSAARQGKAFF. CDR3 bases: TGCAGTGCTGCCCGGCAGGGAAAAGCTTTCTTT.

This clone has more than one count but fewer than ten. This chain connects TRBV6-1 to TRBJ1-5; D is unclear. Per the germline V gene, CDR1 is MNHNS and CDR2 is SASEGT. This CDR3 has 13 amino acids. The V gene lost 6 bases and the J gene lost 7 bases, with 13 bases spanning the gap. CDR3 in DNA: TGTGCCAGCAGCGCCCGAGAGATCCAGCCCCAGCATTTT. It specifies CASSAREIQPQHF.

This chain links TRBV19 with TRBJ1-1; D unresolved. The CDR3 spans 14 residues. The V and J ends lost 2 bases and 2 bases respectively, with 9 bases between them. Germline V lookup: CDR1 LNHDA, CDR2 SQIVND (reference sequence). CDR3 loop: CASSIFNLNTEAFF. The CDR3 region has the DNA TGTGCCAGTAGTATATTTAACCTCAACACTGAAGCTTTCTTT.

The J gene is TRBJ1-4, the V gene TRBV5-1; D gene ambiguous. The CDR3 spans 16 residues. In germline, CDR1 is SGHRS, CDR2 YFSETQ. The V gene lost 4 bases and the J gene lost 0 bases, with 13 bases spanning the gap. CDR3 sequence reads: CASSPVQPATNEKLFF. The CDR3 coding sequence is TGCGCCAGCAGCCCCGTTCAACCTGCAACTAATGAAAAACTGTTTTTT.

This clone was counted a single time. The chain is built from TRBV28 and TRBJ1-2; a weak D match, TRBD1 (6 bases). The V end was cut by 3 bases, the J end by 5 bases, with 10 bases between. This CDR3 has 13 amino acids. Germline V gene sequence: CDR1 MDHEN, CDR2 SYDVKM. The CDR3 DNA reads TGTGCCAGCAGTTTGGGACAAACGTATGGCTACACCTTC. This codes for CASSLGQTYGYTF.

J is TRBJ1-1 and V is TRBV6-6, with 8 bases lining up with TRBD1. The V and J ends lost 7 bases and 10 bases, in that order; junction bases with no gene match: 14. This CDR3 region has 14 residues. Germline lookup yields CDR1 MNHNY and CDR2 SVGAGI (reference sequence). The CDR3 bases are TGTGCCAGCACATTGCCGGGACAGGCCGCTGGAGCTTTCTTT. Translated: CASTLPGQAAGAFF.